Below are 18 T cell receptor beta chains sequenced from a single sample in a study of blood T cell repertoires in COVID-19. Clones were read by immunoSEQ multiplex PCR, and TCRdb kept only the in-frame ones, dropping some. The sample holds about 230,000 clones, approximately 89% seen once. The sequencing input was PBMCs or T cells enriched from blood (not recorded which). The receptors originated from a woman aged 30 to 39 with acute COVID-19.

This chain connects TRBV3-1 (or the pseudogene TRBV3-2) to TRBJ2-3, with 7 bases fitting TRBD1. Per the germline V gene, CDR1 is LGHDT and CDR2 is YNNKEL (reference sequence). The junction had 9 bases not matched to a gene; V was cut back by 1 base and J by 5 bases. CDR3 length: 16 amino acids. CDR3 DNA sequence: TGTGCCAGCAGCCAAGCTCAGGGGGTTATGGGAGATACGCAGTATTTT. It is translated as CASSQAQGVMGDTQYF.

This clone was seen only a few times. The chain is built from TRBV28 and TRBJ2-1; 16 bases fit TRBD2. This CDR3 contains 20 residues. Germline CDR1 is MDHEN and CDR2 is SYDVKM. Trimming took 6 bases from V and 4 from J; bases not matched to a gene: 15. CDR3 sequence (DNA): TGTGCCAGCAGGTCTAACACGGGACTAGCGGGGGGGCCGAGATACAATGAGCAGTTCTTC. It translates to CASRSNTGLAGGPRYNEQFF.

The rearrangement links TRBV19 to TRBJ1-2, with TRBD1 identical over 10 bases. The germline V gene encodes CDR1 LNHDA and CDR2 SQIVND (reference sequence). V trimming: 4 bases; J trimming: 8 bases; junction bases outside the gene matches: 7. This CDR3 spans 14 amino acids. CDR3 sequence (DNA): TGTGCCAGTAGTACGACAGGGGGCCCCGGAGGCTACACCTTC. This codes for CASSTTGGPGGYTF.

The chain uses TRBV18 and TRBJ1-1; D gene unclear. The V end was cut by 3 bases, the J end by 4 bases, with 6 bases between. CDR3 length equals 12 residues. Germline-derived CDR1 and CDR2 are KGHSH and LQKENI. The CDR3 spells CASSPLGTEAFF. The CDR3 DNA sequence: TGTGCCAGCTCACCGCTCGGCACTGAAGCTTTCTTT. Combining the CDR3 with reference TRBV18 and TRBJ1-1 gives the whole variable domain NAGVMQNPRHLVRRRGQEARLRCSPMKGHSHVYWYRQLPEEGLKFMVYLQKENIIDESGMPKERFSAEFPKEGPSILRIQQVVRGDSAAYFCASSPLGTEAFFGQGTRLTVV.

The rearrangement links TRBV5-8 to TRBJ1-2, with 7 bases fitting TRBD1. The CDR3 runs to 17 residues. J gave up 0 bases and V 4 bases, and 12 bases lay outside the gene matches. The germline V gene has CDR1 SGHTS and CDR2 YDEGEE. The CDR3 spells CASSAWTGSASNYGYTF. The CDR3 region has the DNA TGTGCCAGCAGCGCCTGGACAGGCTCCGCATCTAACTATGGCTACACCTTC.

CDR3 region: CAWSPTGIDEQYF. The CDR3 DNA sequence: TGTGCCTGGAGTCCGACAGGGATCGACGAGCAGTACTTC. The chain carries TRBV30 and TRBJ2-7, with 7 bases that match TRBD1. The length of the CDR3 is 13 residues. Germline V gene sequence: CDR1 GTSNPN, CDR2 SVGIG (reference sequence). V was pared by 2 bases and J by 5 bases, with 6 bases of the junction left unmatched.

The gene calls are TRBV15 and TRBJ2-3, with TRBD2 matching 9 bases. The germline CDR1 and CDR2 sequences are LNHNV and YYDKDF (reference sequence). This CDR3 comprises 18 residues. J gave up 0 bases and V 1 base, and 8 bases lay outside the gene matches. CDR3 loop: CATSRGSGGPTSTDTQYF. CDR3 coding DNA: TGTGCCACCAGCAGAGGCAGCGGGGGGCCCACTAGCACAGATACGCAGTATTTT.

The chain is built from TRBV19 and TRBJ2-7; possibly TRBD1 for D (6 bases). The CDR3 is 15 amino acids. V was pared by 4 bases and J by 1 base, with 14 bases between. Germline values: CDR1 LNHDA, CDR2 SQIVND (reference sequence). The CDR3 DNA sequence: TGTGCCAGTAGTACCTCCGGGCAGGGGTCCTACGAGCAGTACTTC. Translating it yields CASSTSGQGSYEQYF.

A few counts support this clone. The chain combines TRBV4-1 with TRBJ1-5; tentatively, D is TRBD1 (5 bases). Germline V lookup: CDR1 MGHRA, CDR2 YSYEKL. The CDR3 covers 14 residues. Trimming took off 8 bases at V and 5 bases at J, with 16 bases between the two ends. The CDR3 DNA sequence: TGCGCCAGCCGCTCTGCTTCGGGGGATCAGCCCCAGCATTTT. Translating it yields CASRSASGDQPQHF.

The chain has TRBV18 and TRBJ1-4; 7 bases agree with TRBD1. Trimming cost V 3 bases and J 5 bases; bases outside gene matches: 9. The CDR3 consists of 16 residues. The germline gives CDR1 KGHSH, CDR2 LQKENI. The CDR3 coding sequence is TGTGCCAGCTCACCCTCGACGGGACAGATAAATGAAAAACTGTTTTTT. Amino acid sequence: CASSPSTGQINEKLFF.

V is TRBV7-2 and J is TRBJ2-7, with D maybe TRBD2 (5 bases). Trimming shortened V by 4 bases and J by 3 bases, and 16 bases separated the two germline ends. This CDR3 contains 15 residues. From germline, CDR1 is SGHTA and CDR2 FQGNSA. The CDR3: CASSSGSGLVYEQYF. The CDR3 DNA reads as TGTGCCAGCAGCTCGGGGTCGGGTTTGGTCTACGAGCAGTACTTC.

CDR3 in amino acids: CAISRQGGNQPQHF. CDR3 DNA sequence: TGTGCCATCAGTAGACAAGGGGGAAATCAGCCCCAGCATTTT. This chain links TRBV10-3 with TRBJ1-5; D might be TRBD1 (6 bases). V lost 5 bases and J 4 bases, leaving 12 bases between the germline ends. Germline CDR1 and CDR2: ENHRY and SYGVKD. The CDR3 totals 14 residues.

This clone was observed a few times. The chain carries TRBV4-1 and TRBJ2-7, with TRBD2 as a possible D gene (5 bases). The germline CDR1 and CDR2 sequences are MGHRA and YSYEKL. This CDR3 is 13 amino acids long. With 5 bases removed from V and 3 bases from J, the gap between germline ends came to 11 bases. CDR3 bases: TGCGCCAGCAGCTACCGGGATCTCTACGAGCAGTACTTC. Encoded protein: CASSYRDLYEQYF.

In DNA, the CDR3 is TGTGCTAGTGGCGGACAGGGGGTGACCAAAAACATTCAGTACTTC. This sequence encodes CASGGQGVTKNIQYF. The V gene is TRBV12-5, the J gene TRBJ2-4, with TRBD1 identical over 10 bases. Trimming at V came to 6 bases and at J to 2 bases, leaving 4 bases not matched to a gene. The CDR3 is made up of 15 amino acids. Looked up from germline, CDR1 is LGHNT and CDR2 is FRNRAP.

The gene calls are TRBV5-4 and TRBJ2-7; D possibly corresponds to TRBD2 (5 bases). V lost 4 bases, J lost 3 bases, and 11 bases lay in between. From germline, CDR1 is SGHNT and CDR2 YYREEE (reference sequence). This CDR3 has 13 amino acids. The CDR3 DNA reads TGTGCCAGCAGCAACCAAGGAGGCTACGAGCAGTACTTC. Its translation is CASSNQGGYEQYF. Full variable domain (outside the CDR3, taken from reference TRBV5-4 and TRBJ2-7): ETGVTQSPTHLIKTRGQQVTLRCSSQSGHNTVSWYQQALGQGPQFIFQYYREEENGRGNFPPRFSGLQFPNYSSELNVNALELDDSALYLCASSNQGGYEQYFGPGTRLTVT.

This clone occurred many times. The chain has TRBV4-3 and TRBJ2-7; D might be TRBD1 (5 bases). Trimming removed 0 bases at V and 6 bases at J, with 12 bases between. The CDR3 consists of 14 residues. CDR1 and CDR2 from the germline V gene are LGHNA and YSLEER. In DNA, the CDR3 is TGCGCCAGCAGCCAAGATAGCTACAGGTCCGAGCAGTACTTC. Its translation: CASSQDSYRSEQYF.

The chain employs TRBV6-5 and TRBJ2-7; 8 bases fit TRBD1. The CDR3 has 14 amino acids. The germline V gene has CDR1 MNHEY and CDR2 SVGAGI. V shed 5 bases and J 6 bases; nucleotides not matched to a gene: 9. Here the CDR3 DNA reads TGTGCCAGCAGTATGACAGGGGCTCCCTCCGAGCAGTACTTC. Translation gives CASSMTGAPSEQYF.

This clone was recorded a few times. CDR3 sequence: CASSFSANTGELFF. Written as DNA, the CDR3 is TGTGCCAGCAGTTTTAGCGCGAACACCGGGGAGCTGTTTTTT. The chain joins TRBV2 to TRBJ2-2, with D possibly TRBD2 on 5 matching bases. CDR1 and CDR2 (germline): SNHLY, FYNNEI. The CDR3 consists of 14 residues. Trimming stripped 5 bases from V and 0 bases from J, with 7 bases between.